The 27 T cell receptor beta chains in this list originate from one sample, sequenced in a study of response to subunit inactivated influenza vaccine. MiXCR was run by TCRdb on the RT-PCR reads, yielding one entry per CDR3 protein. The sample contains some 570,000 distinct CDR3 sequences, over 9% of which appear only once. These sequences were also reported in another study, on T cells expressing NK-cell markers. That report adds: Synthesis of TCR beta cDNA relied on 5'RACE template switching carrying UMIs.

The specimen was PBMCs from blood, collected on the day of vaccination. The receptors stem from a man aged 50-59 years who received an inactivated influenza vaccine.

This clonotype appeared many times. The CDR3, as DNA: TGTGCCAGCAGCCAAGGGGCAGCAGGGTCCCTCGACGAGCAGTACTTC. Protein product: CASSQGAAGSLDEQYF. The V gene is TRBV4-2, the J gene TRBJ2-7; D might be TRBD1 (5 bases). There are 16 residues in the CDR3. V was cut by 1 base and J by 5 bases, with 18 bases left in between. Germline lookup yields CDR1 LGHNA and CDR2 YNFKEQ.

The chain is built from TRBV12-3 or TRBV12-4 and TRBJ1-4, with a tentative D call TRBD1 (5 bases). The V end lost 5 bases, the J end lost 2 bases, and 12 bases lay between the germline ends. The CDR3 contains 15 residues. DNA of the CDR3: TGTGCCAGCAGTATTTACCGGGGGACTAATGAAAAACTGTTTTTT. Translating it yields CASSIYRGTNEKLFF.

The chain is built from TRBV6-2 or TRBV6-3 and TRBJ2-2; D could derive from TRBD1 or TRBD2 (5 bases each). V shed 2 bases and J shed 7 bases, with 11 bases lying between them. The CDR3 is made up of 14 amino acids. Per germline, CDR1 MNHEY and CDR2 SVGEGT. The CDR3 sequence: CASSYGGGSGELFF. The CDR3 DNA reads TGTGCCAGCAGTTACGGTGGGGGTAGCGGGGAGCTGTTTTTT.

CDR3 residues: CASSSGTSVTGELFF. The CDR3 coding sequence is TGTGCCAGCAGTTCCGGGACTAGCGTCACCGGGGAGCTGTTTTTT. The chain carries TRBV7-9 and TRBJ2-2; TRBD2 matches 10 bases. V shed 6 bases, J shed 4 bases, and the junction held 5 bases outside the gene matches. The CDR3 contains 15 residues. Germline V gene sequence: CDR1 SEHNR, CDR2 FQNEAQ (reference sequence).

The J gene is TRBJ2-7, the V gene TRBV15; D gene ambiguous. Germline V CDR1 and CDR2: LNHNV, YYDKDF (reference sequence). This CDR3 comprises 14 residues. Trimming took 1 base from V and 1 from J, leaving 8 bases between them. This CDR3 is CATSRGRSSYEQYF. In DNA, the CDR3 is TGTGCCACCAGCAGAGGCAGGAGTTCCTACGAGCAGTACTTC.

This chain links TRBV20-1 with TRBJ2-1; D uncertain. The germline V gene has CDR1 DFQATT and CDR2 SNEGSKA (reference sequence). The CDR3 is 12 residues long. V lost 1 base and J 5 bases, leaving 6 bases between the germline ends. CDR3 region: CSARGRNNEQFF. The CDR3 DNA sequence: TGCAGTGCTAGAGGGCGAAACAATGAGCAGTTCTTC.

The J gene is TRBJ2-7, the V gene TRBV28; 9 bases fit TRBD2. The CDR3 is made up of 15 amino acids. The germline gives CDR1 MDHEN, CDR2 SYDVKM. V lost 7 bases, J lost 3 bases, and 10 bases stayed unmatched. CDR3 residues: CASTLRLAEIYEQYF. The DNA of the CDR3 is TGTGCCAGCACCCTAAGACTAGCGGAGATCTACGAGCAGTACTTC. Full variable domain (remainder filled in from reference TRBV28 and TRBJ2-7): DVKVTQSSRYLVKRTGEKVFLECVQDMDHENMFWYRQDPGLGLRLIYFSYDVKMKEKGDIPEGYSVSREKKERFSLILESASTNQTSMYLCASTLRLAEIYEQYFGPGTRLTVT.

The chain employs TRBV5-4 and TRBJ2-3; 7 nucleotides match TRBD2. J gave up 2 bases and V 3 bases, and 9 bases lay outside the gene matches. Per the germline V gene, CDR1 is SGHNT and CDR2 is YYREEE (reference sequence). This CDR3 comprises 16 residues. The CDR3 loop reads CASSYGSREITDTQYF. DNA of the CDR3: TGTGCCAGCAGCTACGGTTCGCGGGAGATCACAGATACGCAGTATTTT.

The chain recombines TRBV3-1 with TRBJ2-3, with 8 bases lining up with TRBD2. The J segment lost 6 bases and the V segment lost 3 bases, leaving 2 bases of the junction unmatched. The CDR3 length is 13 residues. CDR1 is LGHDT, CDR2 YNNKEL, per germline (reference sequence). The CDR3 bases are TGTGCCAGCAGCCAGGGACTAGATGATACGCAGTATTTT. Translated, it gives CASSQGLDDTQYF.

This clonotype was recorded a few times. This chain uses TRBV2 with TRBJ1-5; perhaps TRBD1 as D (5 bases). Trimming left V 5 bases short and J 0 bases short, with 11 bases between. The CDR3 spans 15 residues. CDR1 is SNHLY, CDR2 FYNNEI, per germline. CDR3 loop: CASSTDGGSNQPQHF. As DNA, the CDR3 is TGTGCCAGCAGTACCGACGGGGGTAGCAATCAGCCCCAGCATTTT.

The chain employs TRBV2 and TRBJ2-7; 7 bases line up with TRBD1. Germline CDR1 SNHLY, CDR2 FYNNEI. The CDR3 is made up of 14 amino acids. V was pared by 2 bases and J by 2 bases, with 3 bases of the junction left unmatched. CDR3 sequence: CASSELTGAYEQYF. The CDR3 DNA follows: TGTGCCAGCAGTGAATTAACAGGGGCCTACGAGCAGTACTTC.

The gene calls are TRBV5-1 and TRBJ1-1; D might be TRBD1 (5 bases). V was clipped by 7 bases and J by 1 base, with 11 bases between them. CDR3 length equals 13 residues. Germline values: CDR1 SGHRS, CDR2 YFSETQ. The CDR3 coding sequence is TGCGCCAGCCGACTGGGGGGGAACACTGAAGCTTTCTTT. Its protein product is CASRLGGNTEAFF. The full variable domain, its missing parts supplied by reference TRBV5-1 and TRBJ1-1, is KAGVTQTPRYLIKTRGQQVTLSCSPISGHRSVSWYQQTPGQGLQFLFEYFSETQRNKGNFPGRFSGRQFSNSRSEMNVSTLELGDSALYLCASRLGGNTEAFFGQGTRLTVV.

This clonotype was counted ten times or more. DNA for the CDR3: TGTGCCAGCAGCACCCCTGGGGGGGAGGGCCGCTATACGCAGTATTTT. It specifies CASSTPGGEGRYTQYF. The chain links TRBV12-3 or TRBV12-4 to TRBJ2-3; 7 nucleotides line up with TRBD2. The trim removed 6 bases at V and 7 bases at J, leaving 16 bases unmatched. The CDR3 spans 16 residues.

CDR3 region: CSVEWAGAGYEQYF. The CDR3 nucleotides are TGCAGCGTTGAATGGGCAGGGGCAGGCTACGAGCAGTACTTC. J is TRBJ2-7 and V is TRBV29-1, with a tentative D call TRBD1 (6 bases). The CDR3 runs 14 residues. With 2 bases removed from V and 3 bases from J, the gap between germline ends came to 14 bases. Germline-derived CDR1 and CDR2 are SQVTM and ANQGSEA.

V gene TRBV11-2 combines with J gene TRBJ2-7; 10 nucleotides agree with TRBD2. V was clipped by 5 bases and J by 6 bases; unmatched bases: 4. This CDR3 spans 13 amino acids. Per germline, CDR1 SGHAT and CDR2 FQNNGV. Here the CDR3 reads CASSHWTSGEQYF. The CDR3 bases are TGTGCCAGCAGCCACTGGACTAGCGGCGAGCAGTACTTC.

The chain employs TRBV28 and TRBJ2-2; perhaps TRBD1 as D (5 bases). The CDR3 extends over 16 amino acids. Germline V gene sequence: CDR1 MDHEN, CDR2 SYDVKM. Trimming pared 6 bases from V and 3 bases from J, leaving 17 bases between. The chain's CDR3 is CASRHSPFRDTGELFF. CDR3 DNA sequence: TGTGCCAGCAGACACTCCCCTTTCAGGGACACCGGGGAGCTGTTTTTT.

This clonotype was counted many times. The chain couples TRBV12-3 or TRBV12-4 to TRBJ2-7; TRBD1 matches at 9 bases. J was trimmed by 4 bases and V by 6 bases; bases with no gene match: 1. The CDR3 covers 12 residues. CDR3 nucleotide sequence: TGTGCCAGCAGAGGGACAGGGTACGAGCAGTACTTC. Translated, it gives CASRGTGYEQYF.

The gene calls are TRBV4-2 and TRBJ1-2, with D maybe TRBD1 (5 bases). This CDR3 region has 15 residues. Trimming cost V 0 bases and J 7 bases, with 15 bases left between them. From germline, CDR1 is LGHNA and CDR2 YNFKEQ. This chain's CDR3 is CASSQEGVFLGGYTF. The CDR3 nucleotides are TGTGCCAGCAGCCAAGAGGGGGTTTTTTTGGGTGGCTACACCTTC.

This clonotype has a handful of counts. V is TRBV27 and J is TRBJ2-7, with D possibly TRBD2 on 6 matching bases. Germline V gene lookup returns CDR1 MNHEY and CDR2 SMNVEV (reference sequence). The length of the CDR3 is 15 residues. Trimming removed 3 bases from V and 1 base from J, with 13 bases in between. CDR3: CASSLKRGISYEQYF. In nucleotides, the CDR3 is TGTGCCAGCAGTTTGAAGCGCGGGATATCCTACGAGCAGTACTTC.

The genes are TRBV7-9 and TRBJ2-7; the D is unclear. The germline gives CDR1 SEHNR, CDR2 FQNEAQ (reference sequence). Trimming pared 8 bases from V and 13 bases from J, leaving 9 bases between. The CDR3 length is 8 residues. This chain's CDR3 is CASSPGYF. The CDR3 coding sequence is TGTGCCAGCTCTCCCGGCTACTTC.

The table lists this clonotype with many counts. The chain is built from TRBV12-3 or TRBV12-4 and TRBJ1-2; the D is unclear. Trimming removed 5 bases at V and 7 bases at J, with 17 bases between. This CDR3 has 14 residues. CDR3 in DNA: TGTGCCAGCAGTCCTCGGAGAGGGCAAGGTGGCTACACCTTC. This encodes CASSPRRGQGGYTF.

Concerning this clonotype itself: The CDR3 carries no conserved terminal phenylalanine or tryptophan, so it likely arises from a read error. The chain employs TRBV11-2 and TRBJ1-6; TRBD1 is a possible D gene (5 bases). V lost 2 bases and J 12 bases, leaving 23 bases between the germline ends. The CDR3 is 17 residues long. Germline V CDR1 and CDR2: SGHAT, FQNNGV. CDR3 nucleotide sequence: TGTGCCAGCAGCTTAATACCTTTCACAGGAGGGGTTTTACCCCTCCACTTA. Translating it yields CASSLIPFTGGVLPLHL.

This clonotype was counted at least ten times. The rearrangement links TRBV5-1 to TRBJ2-1; D is undetermined. This CDR3 has 15 amino acids. The V gene lost 0 bases and the J gene lost 0 bases, with 7 bases spanning the gap. Germline V gene lookup returns CDR1 SGHRS and CDR2 YFSETQ. The CDR3 DNA sequence: TGCGCCAGCAGCTTGGTCTCGTCCTCCTACAATGAGCAGTTCTTC. This codes for CASSLVSSSYNEQFF. The full variable domain, completed using reference TRBV5-1 and TRBJ2-1, is KAGVTQTPRYLIKTRGQQVTLSCSPISGHRSVSWYQQTPGQGLQFLFEYFSETQRNKGNFPGRFSGRQFSNSRSEMNVSTLELGDSALYLCASSLVSSSYNEQFFGPGTRLTVL.

This clonotype was counted only a few times. The V call is TRBV28, the J call TRBJ2-7; 7 bases are shared with TRBD1. V was pared by 3 bases and J by 5 bases, with 10 bases of the junction left unmatched. The CDR3 runs to 15 residues. Germline V gene sequence: CDR1 MDHEN, CDR2 SYDVKM. CDR3 nucleotides: TGTGCCAGCAGTTTCCTCGGGACAGCTAATAACGAGCAGTACTTC. It translates to CASSFLGTANNEQYF.

The chain uses TRBV12-3 or TRBV12-4 and TRBJ1-1; TRBD1 might be the D (5 bases). The length of the CDR3 is 15 residues. Trimming took off 6 bases at V and 4 bases at J, with 18 bases between the two ends. The CDR3 nucleotides read TGTGCCAGCAGACCAAAGGGGCCAATTACCACTGAAGCTTTCTTT. Amino acids: CASRPKGPITTEAFF.

V and J are TRBV5-6 and TRBJ2-4; 9 bases align to TRBD2. CDR3 size: 16 residues. Germline V gene sequence: CDR1 SGHDT, CDR2 YYEEEE. The J segment lost 0 bases and the V segment lost 4 bases, leaving 5 bases of the junction unmatched. The CDR3 protein is CASSTRLAVAKNIQYF. In DNA, the CDR3 is TGTGCCAGCAGCACCAGACTAGCGGTAGCCAAAAACATTCAGTACTTC.

This clonotype was counted between two and nine times. The chain carries TRBV25-1 and TRBJ2-1, with 7 bases matching TRBD2. V shed 6 bases, J shed 1 base, and the junction held 6 bases outside the gene matches. CDR1 and CDR2 (germline): MGHDK, SYGVNS. The CDR3 contains 15 residues. The CDR3 DNA is TGTGCCAGCAGGGGGGAGGGAGCTTCCTACAATGAGCAGTTCTTC. Translated, it gives CASRGEGASYNEQFF.